Following are 14 T cell receptor beta chains from one sample sequenced in a study of OX40 agonist ivuxolimab in advanced cancers. Sequencing was performed with immunoSEQ multiplex PCR; in TCRdb, only in-frame clones are kept and a portion is missing. The sample contains some 44,000 clones, under 90% of which appear only once. The starting material was CD4+ or CD8+ T cells sorted from blood, obtained in a trial of the OX40 agonist ivuxolimab. The receptors shown here come from an adult with an advanced solid tumor such as melanoma, head and neck, liver or kidney cancer.

The J gene is TRBJ1-5, the V gene TRBV28, with a tentative D call TRBD1 (5 bases). Germline assignment: CDR1 MDHEN and CDR2 SYDVKM. This CDR3 spans 19 amino acids. Trimming removed 1 base at V and 1 base at J, with 20 bases between. The CDR3 DNA is TGTGCCAGCAGTTTATTGACGGTACGGCAGGGTGAAAGCAATCAGCCCCAGCATTTT. This sequence encodes CASSLLTVRQGESNQPQHF.

This clone was seen only once. This sequence joins TRBV19 and TRBJ2-2; weak D call: TRBD1 (6 bases). The CDR3 sequence is 18 residues long. Trimming took off 0 bases at V and 0 bases at J, with 14 bases between the two ends. Germline V gives CDR1 LNHDA, CDR2 SQIVND (reference sequence). CDR3 sequence reads: CASSIDLPTGTNTGELFF. CDR3 nucleotides: TGTGCCAGTAGTATAGACCTACCGACAGGAACGAACACCGGGGAGCTGTTTTTT.

A few counts support this clone. This sequence joins TRBV5-1 and TRBJ1-1; D not certain. Germline V gene lookup returns CDR1 SGHRS and CDR2 YFSETQ. The CDR3 has 15 residues. V was clipped by 4 bases and J by 1 base, with 14 bases between them. DNA of the CDR3: TGCGCCAGCAGCCTATCGGGGATGGGGAACACTGAAGCTTTCTTT. Residues: CASSLSGMGNTEAFF.

The chain recombines TRBV7-2 with TRBJ1-4, with 10 bases that match TRBD1. The junction had 5 bases not matched to a gene; V was cut back by 6 bases and J by 4 bases. The CDR3 is made up of 15 amino acids. CDR1 is SGHTA, CDR2 FQGNSA, per germline. CDR3 protein: CASRPDRGHNEKLFF. CDR3 sequence (DNA): TGTGCCAGCAGGCCAGACAGGGGGCATAATGAAAAACTGTTTTTT.

This clone was observed a handful of times. The J gene is TRBJ2-1, the V gene TRBV28; D not resolved. The V end lost 4 bases, the J end lost 7 bases, and 5 bases lay between the germline ends. Germline CDR1 is MDHEN and CDR2 is SYDVKM. The CDR3 has 11 residues. CDR3 nucleotide sequence: TGTGCCAGCAGTTCCCCTAATGAGCAGTTCTTC. This sequence encodes CASSSPNEQFF.

The chain couples TRBV10-3 to TRBJ1-3; 10 bases match TRBD1. CDR1 is ENHRY and CDR2 is SYGVKD in the germline V gene. This CDR3 region has 16 residues. J was trimmed by 3 bases and V by 6 bases; bases with no gene match: 8. The CDR3 here is CAISAETGGFGNTIYF. In nucleotides, the CDR3 is TGTGCCATCAGCGCGGAGACAGGGGGCTTTGGAAACACCATATATTTT.

The sample holds a few counts of this clone. This sequence joins TRBV9 and TRBJ1-1, with a possible D match to TRBD1 (6 bases). V was pared by 4 bases and J by 2 bases, with 15 bases between. Germline values: CDR1 SGDLS, CDR2 YYNGEE. The length of the CDR3 is 15 residues. The chain's CDR3 is CASSPLQGVNTEAFF. As DNA, the CDR3 is TGTGCCAGCAGCCCTCTACAGGGTGTCAACACTGAAGCTTTCTTT.

This chain uses TRBV7-2 with TRBJ2-7; 11 nucleotides line up with TRBD2. With 3 bases clipped from V and 7 bases from J, the junction kept 5 bases outside the gene matches. Germline CDR1 is SGHTA and CDR2 is FQGNSA. There are 14 residues in the CDR3. CDR3 protein: CASSFDSGRGEQYF. In nucleotides, the CDR3 is TGTGCCAGCAGCTTCGATAGCGGGAGGGGAGAGCAGTACTTC. Full variable domain (remainder filled in from reference TRBV7-2 and TRBJ2-7): GAGVSQSPSNKVTEKGKDVELRCDPISGHTALYWYRQSLGQGLEFLIYFQGNSAPDKSGLPSDRFSAERTGGSVSTLTIQRTQQEDSAVYLCASSFDSGRGEQYFGPGTRLTVT.

This chain uses TRBV28 with TRBJ1-5, with TRBD1 matching 9 bases. The trim removed 10 bases at V and 3 bases at J, leaving 4 bases unmatched. The CDR3 totals 13 residues. CDR1 MDHEN and CDR2 SYDVKM come from the germline V gene. The CDR3 DNA is TGTGCCACCTGGACAGGGGACAATCAGCCCCAGCATTTT. This translates into CATWTGDNQPQHF.

This clone has just one count. The chain recombines TRBV6-1 with TRBJ2-3; tentative D call: TRBD1 (6 bases). Trimming removed 4 bases at V and 2 bases at J, with 19 bases between. CDR1 and CDR2 (germline): MNHNS, SASEGT. This CDR3 has 17 residues. CDR3 in amino acids: CASSATGTGMATDTQYF. DNA of the CDR3: TGTGCCAGCAGTGCAACAGGGACGGGGATGGCCACAGATACGCAGTATTTT.

The V call is TRBV6-1, the J call TRBJ1-1; D gene ambiguous. Germline V gene lookup returns CDR1 MNHNS and CDR2 SASEGT. V lost 6 bases to trimming and J lost 2 bases, with 16 bases between them. This CDR3 has 15 residues. The DNA of the CDR3 is TGTGCCAGCAGGGACGAGGGAACCTTTAACACTGAAGCTTTCTTT. The encoded protein is CASRDEGTFNTEAFF.

The chain carries TRBV9 and TRBJ2-1, with 8 bases identical to TRBD1. V shed 2 bases, J shed 7 bases, and the junction held 8 bases outside the gene matches. Germline loops: CDR1 SGDLS, CDR2 YYNGEE. There are 15 residues in the CDR3. This CDR3 reads CASSVTGGFGNEQFF. In nucleotides, the CDR3 is TGTGCCAGCAGCGTTACAGGGGGGTTTGGGAATGAGCAGTTCTTC.

V usage is TRBV10-1 and J usage is TRBJ1-1; possible D gene TRBD1, 5 bases. The length of the CDR3 is 14 residues. Deletions cut 4 bases from V and 1 base from J, with 10 bases between. Germline V gene data show CDR1 as WNHNN and CDR2 as SYGVQD (reference sequence). The CDR3 loop reads CASSAGLANTEAFF. The CDR3 region has the DNA TGCGCCAGCAGTGCGGGACTAGCGAACACTGAAGCTTTCTTT.

This chain uses TRBV7-9 with TRBJ1-4; D may be TRBD1 (6 bases). Germline CDR1 reads SEHNR; CDR2 reads FQNEAQ (reference sequence). CDR3 size: 14 residues. V was shortened by 4 bases and J by 7 bases, with 13 bases between the two germline ends. This CDR3 is CASSSAGTSEKLFF. DNA of the CDR3: TGTGCCAGCAGCTCCGCCGGGACAAGTGAAAAACTGTTTTTT.